One sample yielded the 22 T cell receptor beta chains listed below, sequenced in a study of Tregs in tolerant kidney transplant recipients. Method: immunoSEQ multiplex PCR; TCRdb's copy keeps in-frame clones and lacks some. The sample records about 240,000 clones, around 81% being singletons. The sequencing input was CD4+ T cells from blood. These receptors were taken from a human donor in good health.

The chain uses TRBV18 and TRBJ2-2, with TRBD1 as a possible D gene (5 bases). The germline gives CDR1 KGHSH, CDR2 LQKENI. V was trimmed by 3 bases and J by 4 bases, leaving 9 bases between them. The CDR3 loop spans 14 amino acids. The chain's CDR3 is CASSPLQGTGELFF. The CDR3 nucleotides are TGTGCCAGCTCACCGCTTCAGGGCACCGGGGAGCTGTTTTTT.

In this sample, this clone turned up once. The chain couples TRBV7-2 to TRBJ2-7; D may be TRBD1 or TRBD2 (5 bases each). CDR1 is SGHTA, CDR2 FQGNSA, per germline. Trimming cost V 5 bases and J 0 bases, with 20 bases left between them. This CDR3 has 17 residues. This chain's CDR3 is CASSRDHSLMSSYEQYF. The DNA for the CDR3 is TGTGCCAGCAGCAGGGACCATAGCCTAATGAGCTCCTACGAGCAGTACTTC.

J is TRBJ2-1 and V is TRBV7-9, with D perhaps matching TRBD2 (6 bases). CDR1 SEHNR and CDR2 FQNEAQ come from the germline V gene (reference sequence). V was cut by 8 bases and J by 5 bases, with 10 bases left in between. The CDR3 contains 12 residues. The CDR3 region is CASPGLNNEQFF. For the CDR3, the DNA is TGTGCCAGCCCGGGACTCAACAATGAGCAGTTCTTC.

J is TRBJ2-5 and V is TRBV27, with D possibly being TRBD2 (5 bases). Germline V gives CDR1 MNHEY, CDR2 SMNVEV (reference sequence). V was cut by 2 bases and J by 7 bases, with 17 bases left in between. The CDR3 contains 15 residues. CDR3 DNA sequence: TGTGCCAGCAGTTTAGACCGGGATATGTACGGGACCCAGTACTTC. This encodes CASSLDRDMYGTQYF.

The V gene is TRBV19, the J gene TRBJ1-5; no definite D call. CDR1 and CDR2 (germline): LNHDA, SQIVND (reference sequence). The CDR3 length is 13 residues. Trimming shortened V by 0 bases and J by 6 bases, and 6 bases separated the two germline ends. DNA of the CDR3: TGTGCCAGTAGTATAGACAGTATTCAGCCCCAGCATTTT. Translated: CASSIDSIQPQHF.

Remarks on this clone: At the DNA level, this CDR3 is encoded by other sequences in the same sample as well. This chain links TRBV9 with TRBJ2-3; no clear D gene. The CDR3 spans 11 residues. CDR1 and CDR2 from the germline V gene are SGDLS and YYNGEE. V lost 0 bases, J lost 6 bases, and 2 bases lay in between. The CDR3 region has the DNA TGTGCCAGCAGCGTAGTCGATACGCAGTATTTT. Protein sequence: CASSVVDTQYF.

The V gene is TRBV6-1, the J gene TRBJ2-3, with unresolved D. This CDR3 contains 13 residues. The ends were cut back, 6 bases at V and 5 bases at J, with 12 bases in the middle. In germline, CDR1 is MNHNS, CDR2 SASEGT. This CDR3 is CASRRAVGDTQYF. DNA for the CDR3: TGTGCCAGCAGACGGGCAGTTGGAGATACGCAGTATTTT.

This clone was counted once. The J gene is TRBJ1-2, the V gene TRBV29-1, with TRBD1 identical over 8 bases. The CDR3 has 13 residues. Per the germline V gene, CDR1 is SQVTM and CDR2 is ANQGSEA. V was pared by 6 bases and J by 4 bases, with 7 bases of the junction left unmatched. This chain's CDR3 is CSVRTGFGYGYTF. CDR3 nucleotide sequence: TGCAGCGTGCGGACAGGGTTTGGCTATGGCTACACCTTC.

The chain is built from TRBV2 and TRBJ2-3, with 7 bases lining up with TRBD1. The CDR3 loop spans 13 amino acids. CDR1 SNHLY and CDR2 FYNNEI come from the germline V gene. J gave up 2 bases and V 8 bases, and 4 bases lay outside the gene matches. The CDR3 protein is CASGTVDTDTQYF. CDR3 sequence (DNA): TGTGCCAGCGGGACAGTCGACACAGATACGCAGTATTTT.

The genes are TRBV5-5 and TRBJ1-2; D is unclear. Germline V CDR1 and CDR2: SGHKS, YYEKEE (reference sequence). Trimming shortened V by 3 bases and J by 2 bases, and 14 bases separated the two germline ends. The CDR3 loop spans 15 amino acids. The CDR3 region is CASSSDPSGNYGYTF. CDR3 sequence (DNA): TGTGCCAGCAGCTCAGACCCCTCGGGAAACTATGGCTACACCTTC.

The chain employs TRBV11-2 and TRBJ1-1; unclear D gene. Trimming pared 7 bases from V and 0 bases from J, leaving 15 bases between. From germline, CDR1 is SGHAT and CDR2 FQNNGV. The CDR3 has 15 amino acids. CDR3 DNA sequence: TGTGCCAGCACCCCAGGTAACGTGATGAACACTGAAGCTTTCTTT. As protein: CASTPGNVMNTEAFF.

The chain joins TRBV29-1 to TRBJ2-2, with 11 bases that match TRBD1. Unmatched junction bases numbered 2, after V lost 4 bases and J lost 4 bases. CDR1 and CDR2 from the germline V gene are SQVTM and ANQGSEA. The CDR3 loop spans 14 amino acids. CDR3 sequence: CSVGTGGTTGELFF. CDR3 DNA sequence: TGCAGCGTTGGGACAGGGGGCACCACCGGGGAGCTGTTTTTT.

The V call is TRBV7-2, the J call TRBJ1-4; the match to TRBD1 covers 9 bases. The CDR3 has 14 amino acids. Germline assignment: CDR1 SGHTA and CDR2 FQGNSA. With V trimmed by 5 bases and J by 8 bases, 6 bases remained unmatched. The CDR3 loop is CASSDRGTGEKLFF. The DNA of the CDR3 is TGTGCCAGCAGCGATAGGGGGACAGGGGAAAAACTGTTTTTT.

The chain links TRBV4-1 to TRBJ1-2; D gene unclear. This CDR3 region has 15 residues. Germline assignment: CDR1 MGHRA and CDR2 YSYEKL. V was shortened by 5 bases and J by 2 bases, with 15 bases between the two germline ends. CDR3 bases: TGCGCCAGCAGCTTCGGGAGACGGACCAACTATGGCTACACCTTC. This encodes CASSFGRRTNYGYTF.

The genes are TRBV13 and TRBJ2-4, with 8 bases identical to TRBD1. The CDR3 loop spans 14 amino acids. The V gene's germline CDR1 is PRHDT and CDR2 FYEKMQ (reference sequence). V lost 4 bases, J lost 6 bases, and 5 bases stayed unmatched. CDR3 DNA: TGTGCCAGCAGCTCCAGGGGGCGCGCAAACATTCAGTACTTC. It is translated as CASSSRGRANIQYF.

This chain uses TRBV29-1 with TRBJ2-4; maybe TRBD1 (6 bases). V lost 6 bases and J 2 bases, leaving 17 bases between the germline ends. This CDR3 spans 15 amino acids. Germline V lookup: CDR1 SQVTM, CDR2 ANQGSEA. Here the CDR3 DNA reads TGCAGCGTCGCGATGGGGGCTTTTACCAAAAACATTCAGTACTTC. This translates into CSVAMGAFTKNIQYF. Variable domain in full (rest from reference TRBV29-1 and TRBJ2-4): SAVISQKPSRDICQRGTSLTIQCQVDSQVTMMFWYRQQPGQSLTLIATANQGSEATYESGFVIDKFPISRPNLTFSTLTVSNMSPEDSSIYLCSVAMGAFTKNIQYFGAGTRLSVL.

This chain uses TRBV27 with TRBJ2-7, with D unclear. The CDR3 is 15 amino acids. Germline loops: CDR1 MNHEY, CDR2 SMNVEV (reference sequence). Trimming cost V 4 bases and J 5 bases, with 18 bases left between them. CDR3 DNA: TGTGCCAGCAGTTCCCCCTCAGGCTCACGGCACGAGCAGTACTTC. Its protein is CASSSPSGSRHEQYF.

This clone has only a few counts. J is TRBJ1-2 and V is TRBV5-1, with 10 bases identical to TRBD1. J gave up 4 bases and V 4 bases, and 7 bases lay outside the gene matches. The germline CDR1 and CDR2 sequences are SGHRS and YFSETQ. The CDR3 loop spans 15 amino acids. As DNA, the CDR3 is TGCGCCAGCAGCGGGACAGGGGATTGGACCTATGGCTACACCTTC. Its translation is CASSGTGDWTYGYTF.

The genes are TRBV18 and TRBJ2-2; 11 bases line up with TRBD1. The CDR3 length is 16 residues. Germline V gene lookup returns CDR1 KGHSH and CDR2 LQKENI. Losses at the gene ends were 6 bases for V and 0 bases for J; bases not matched to a gene: 3. The CDR3 DNA reads as TGTGCCAGCTCCGGGACAGGGGGTCCGAACACCGGGGAGCTGTTTTTT. Protein product: CASSGTGGPNTGELFF.

The chain links TRBV11-3 to TRBJ2-1; tentative D call: TRBD2 (5 bases). V lost 1 base and J 10 bases, leaving 14 bases between the germline ends. Germline CDR1 and CDR2: SGHNT and YENEEA. CDR3 size: 14 residues. The DNA for the CDR3 is TGTGCCAGCAGCTTAGTGGTGGATACGGGAGAGCAGTTCTTC. Translation: CASSLVVDTGEQFF.

This chain connects TRBV2 to TRBJ1-4; D remains unclear. Germline loops: CDR1 SNHLY, CDR2 FYNNEI. This CDR3 spans 14 amino acids. V lost 4 bases and J 3 bases, leaving 9 bases between the germline ends. CDR3 DNA: TGTGCCAGCAGTGCGTGGGGTGCTAATGAAAAACTGTTTTTT. Encoded protein: CASSAWGANEKLFF.

V is TRBV6-6 and J is TRBJ2-7; 8 bases match TRBD1. There are 14 residues in the CDR3. Germline CDR1 MNHNY, CDR2 SVGAGI (reference sequence). The junction had 3 bases not matched to a gene; V was cut back by 5 bases and J by 0 bases. CDR3 sequence: CASSGDRGSYEQYF. CDR3 sequence (DNA): TGTGCCAGCAGTGGAGACAGGGGCTCCTACGAGCAGTACTTC.